The 31 T cell receptor beta chains below were found in one sample sequenced in a study of T-cell reconstitution after alpha-beta-depleted transplantation in children. Unique molecular identifiers were incorporated into the prepared TCRbeta library. TCRdb ran MiXCR on the PCR reads and lists one entry per CDR3 protein. The sample lists about 980,000 distinct CDR3 sequences; roughly 29% were seen once. Source: PBMCs, mostly from graft donor cells, taken 360 days after TCRalphabeta/CD19-depleted stem cell transplant. Source of these receptors: a boy under two years old who had a stem cell transplant for SCID, so the T cells may come from the graft donor.

This chain connects TRBV5-8 to TRBJ1-5; D is ambiguous. This CDR3 region has 16 residues. Germline V CDR1 and CDR2: SGHTS, YDEGEE. Trimming shortened V by 1 base and J by 0 bases, and 11 bases separated the two germline ends. CDR3 amino acids: CASSLWVLYSNQPQHF. The CDR3, as DNA: TGTGCCAGCAGCTTGTGGGTTCTCTATAGCAATCAGCCCCAGCATTTT.

The chain links TRBV6-5 to TRBJ2-5, with D hard to call. This CDR3 has 11 residues. Germline V CDR1 and CDR2: MNHEY, SVGAGI. V was cut by 8 bases and J by 5 bases, with 9 bases left in between. In nucleotides, the CDR3 is TGTGCCAGCCGCAACGGGGAGACCCAGTACTTC. Protein sequence: CASRNGETQYF.

V and J are TRBV20-1 and TRBJ2-4, with D possibly TRBD1 on 6 matching bases. The CDR3 loop spans 17 amino acids. Germline V gene data show CDR1 as DFQATT and CDR2 as SNEGSKA (reference sequence). V shed 5 bases and J shed 0 bases, with 20 bases lying between them. This CDR3 reads CSASDRIDYLAKNIQYF. The CDR3 DNA reads as TGCAGTGCTTCTGACAGGATTGACTATCTAGCCAAAAACATTCAGTACTTC.

This rearrangement joins TRBV7-2 to TRBJ2-7; D is perhaps TRBD1 (5 bases). Germline loops: CDR1 SGHTA, CDR2 FQGNSA. This CDR3 has 14 amino acids. V was trimmed by 5 bases and J by 0 bases, leaving 11 bases between them. CDR3 loop: CASSRQRFSYEQYF. DNA for the CDR3: TGTGCCAGCAGCCGACAGAGATTCTCCTACGAGCAGTACTTC.

This clonotype was detected once. The chain carries TRBV7-1 and TRBJ2-3, with 8 bases fitting TRBD2. TRBV7-1 is sorted into the ORF group, with uncertain function. This CDR3 region has 20 residues. The V gene end was trimmed by 3 bases and the J gene end by 1 base; junction bases not matched to a gene: 18. CDR3 in amino acids: CASSSRVAGPTGGGTDTQYF. In nucleotides, the CDR3 is TGTGCCAGCAGCTCTCGTGTAGCGGGACCCACCGGGGGGGGCACAGATACGCAGTATTTT.

The chain is built from TRBV14 and TRBJ2-1, with 7 bases that match TRBD1. CDR1 SGHDN and CDR2 FVKESK come from the germline V gene. This CDR3 is 17 amino acids long. V dropped 0 bases and J dropped 8; count of bases not matched to a gene: 13. Here the CDR3 reads CASSQDFRGPGEDEQFF. DNA for the CDR3: TGTGCCAGCAGCCAAGATTTTAGGGGGCCCGGCGAGGATGAGCAGTTCTTC.

Only a few counts were recorded for this clonotype. The CDR3 reads CASTSRGLPHNEQFF. CDR3 bases: TGTGCCAGCACCTCTCGAGGGCTACCCCACAATGAGCAGTTCTTC. The V and J genes are TRBV27 and TRBJ2-1; perhaps TRBD2 as D (5 bases). V lost 7 bases and J 5 bases, leaving 18 bases between the germline ends. Germline assignment: CDR1 MNHEY and CDR2 SMNVEV (reference sequence). The CDR3 covers 15 residues.

The V call is TRBV7-2, the J call TRBJ2-2; D uncertain. Germline values: CDR1 SGHTA, CDR2 FQGNSA. The CDR3 is 14 amino acids. V shed 2 bases and J shed 3 bases, with 7 bases lying between them. The CDR3 sequence is CASSLPPYTGELFF. The CDR3 nucleotides are TGTGCCAGCAGCTTACCACCCTACACCGGGGAGCTGTTTTTT.

This clonotype occurred a few times. This chain connects TRBV7-3 to TRBJ2-2; D is uncertain. V lost 5 bases to trimming and J lost 7 bases, with 17 bases between them. This CDR3 has 15 amino acids. Germline CDR1 is SGHTA and CDR2 is FQGTGA. As DNA, the CDR3 is TGTGCCAGCAGCCAAACCGGAACCCTTGGCGGGGAGCTGTTTTTT. Translating gives CASSQTGTLGGELFF. Combining the CDR3 with reference TRBV7-3 and TRBJ2-2 gives the whole variable domain GAGVSQTPSNKVTEKGKYVELRCDPISGHTALYWYRQSLGQGPEFLIYFQGTGAADDSGLPNDRFFAVRPEGSVSTLKIQRTERGDSAVYLCASSQTGTLGGELFFGEGSRLTVL.

This clonotype was counted only a few times. J is TRBJ1-3 and V is TRBV6-1; the D gene is possibly TRBD1 (6 bases). Germline V lookup: CDR1 MNHNS, CDR2 SASEGT. The CDR3 loop spans 15 amino acids. Trimming removed 5 bases at V and 9 bases at J, with 20 bases between. CDR3: CASSPVEGGLVTIYF. CDR3 nucleotide sequence: TGTGCCAGCAGTCCCGTTGAGGGGGGGCTCGTCACCATATATTTT.

This clonotype has a handful of counts. This chain connects TRBV5-1 to TRBJ2-2; D call uncertain. Germline-derived CDR1 and CDR2 are SGHRS and YFSETQ. The CDR3 runs to 13 residues. V lost 3 bases and J 5 bases, leaving 8 bases between the germline ends. In nucleotides, the CDR3 is TGCGCCAGCAGCTCCTACGTGACCGGGGAGCTGTTTTTT. It yields the protein CASSSYVTGELFF.

This clonotype was detected a few times. The chain links TRBV20-1 to TRBJ2-3; 10 bases are a match to TRBD1. CDR3 size: 14 residues. The V gene's germline CDR1 is DFQATT and CDR2 SNEGSKA (reference sequence). The junction had 4 bases not matched to a gene; V was cut back by 6 bases and J by 1 base. CDR3 protein: CSAPGTGGTDTQYF. In DNA, the CDR3 is TGCAGTGCCCCCGGGACAGGGGGCACAGATACGCAGTATTTT.

This clonotype was counted a few times. The rearrangement joins TRBV28 to TRBJ2-5; 10 bases match TRBD1. This CDR3 is 14 amino acids long. Germline values: CDR1 MDHEN, CDR2 SYDVKM. With 6 bases clipped from V and 7 bases from J, the junction kept 8 bases outside the gene matches. CDR3 loop: CASRHDRGPGTQYF. The CDR3 coding sequence is TGTGCCAGCAGACACGACAGGGGGCCAGGGACCCAGTACTTC.

This clonotype was picked up a small number of times. This chain uses TRBV20-1 with TRBJ2-2; weak D call: TRBD2 (5 bases). CDR1 DFQATT and CDR2 SNEGSKA come from the germline V gene (reference sequence). The CDR3 length is 15 residues. V lost 0 bases to trimming and J lost 7 bases, with 15 bases between them. CDR3 DNA: TGCAGTGCTAGAGATCATCGGGGATTCGGCGGGGAGCTGTTTTTT. Amino acids: CSARDHRGFGGELFF.

The genes are TRBV27 and TRBJ2-6; D is uncertain. The germline gives CDR1 MNHEY, CDR2 SMNVEV (reference sequence). This CDR3 spans 14 amino acids. Trimming pared 6 bases from V and 1 base from J, leaving 7 bases between. The CDR3, as DNA: TGTGCCAGCAGAACGAATTCTGGGGCCAACGTCCTGACTTTC. Translation gives CASRTNSGANVLTF.

With respect to this clonotype: Since the CDR3 does not end with the conserved phenylalanine or tryptophan, this likely comes from a read error. This chain links TRBV20-1 with TRBJ2-5, with 7 bases aligning to TRBD2. The ends lost 5 bases at V and 5 bases at J; junction bases unmatched: 14. The CDR3 is 15 amino acids. Germline V gene sequence: CDR1 DFQATT, CDR2 SNEGSKA (reference sequence). The CDR3: CSAWGGVGIRETQYV. The CDR3, as DNA: TGCAGTGCTTGGGGGGGGGTCGGGATCAGGGAGACCCAGTACGTC.

In DNA form, the CDR3 reads TGTGCCAGCAGTTTGGACAGGGTTCACACCATATATTTT. Protein sequence: CASSLDRVHTIYF. This chain links TRBV28 with TRBJ1-3; TRBD1 matches 8 bases. The V segment lost 3 bases and the J segment 8 bases; nucleotides outside the gene matches: 3. The CDR3 is made up of 13 amino acids. CDR1 and CDR2 (germline): MDHEN, SYDVKM.

Comment on this clonotype: A junction boundary mismatches the germline segment, possibly from a read error. J is TRBJ1-4 and V is TRBV11-3, with 7 bases that match TRBD1. The CDR3 has 14 amino acids. Germline CDR1 reads SGHNT; CDR2 reads YENEEA. CDR3: CSSSLGTDSEKLFF. The CDR3 DNA sequence: TGCTCCAGCAGCTTAGGGACAGATAGCGAAAAACTGTTTTTT.

This clonotype has a handful of counts. This chain connects TRBV5-1 to TRBJ2-1; D is undetermined. Per germline, CDR1 SGHRS and CDR2 YFSETQ. The CDR3 consists of 14 residues. V was pared by 4 bases and J by 6 bases, with 14 bases between. The CDR3 DNA is TGCGCCAGCAGCCCCCGGCCTCCGAGCAATGAGCAGTTCTTC. It encodes CASSPRPPSNEQFF.

The chain's CDR3 is CSARATMNTEAFF. CDR3 nucleotides: TGCAGTGCTAGAGCCACCATGAACACTGAAGCTTTCTTT. The chain links TRBV20-1 to TRBJ1-1; D unclear. The CDR3 sequence is 13 residues long. Germline CDR1 DFQATT, CDR2 SNEGSKA (reference sequence). V lost 1 base and J 0 bases, leaving 6 bases between the germline ends.

This chain uses TRBV5-5 with TRBJ2-5; maybe TRBD2 (5 bases). The CDR3 extends over 12 amino acids. Trimming removed 3 bases at V and 7 bases at J, with 10 bases between. The germline V gene encodes CDR1 SGHKS and CDR2 YYEKEE (reference sequence). In nucleotides, the CDR3 is TGTGCCAGCAGCTCCACCCGGGGGACCCAGTACTTC. It translates to CASSSTRGTQYF.

This clonotype has a handful of counts. CDR3 loop: CSVQQGNTEAFF. In DNA, the CDR3 is TGCAGCGTGCAACAGGGGAACACTGAAGCTTTCTTT. V usage is TRBV29-1 and J usage is TRBJ1-1; possibly TRBD1 for D (6 bases). The CDR3 is made up of 12 amino acids. The V gene lost 6 bases and the J gene lost 1 base, with 9 bases spanning the gap. Germline V gene sequence: CDR1 SQVTM, CDR2 ANQGSEA.

CDR3 coding DNA: TGCGCCAGCAGAAACAGGGTTAGCGCCGGGGAGCTGTTTTTT. Protein: CASRNRVSAGELFF. The chain uses TRBV4-3 and TRBJ2-2; the D gene is possibly TRBD1 (6 bases). The V and J ends lost 6 bases and 6 bases respectively, with 14 bases between them. Germline loops: CDR1 LGHNA, CDR2 YSLEER. CDR3 length: 14 amino acids.

The chain carries TRBV5-1 and TRBJ2-7; unclear D gene. Trimming left V 3 bases short and J 3 bases short, with 13 bases between. The CDR3 sequence is 14 residues long. Germline CDR1 and CDR2: SGHRS and YFSETQ. The CDR3 loop is CASSSYTDDYEQYF. CDR3 coding DNA: TGCGCCAGCAGCTCTTACACGGACGACTACGAGCAGTACTTC.

Ten or more counts support this clonotype. The V and J genes are TRBV15 and TRBJ2-7; D is undetermined. The CDR3 runs to 14 residues. Germline V lookup: CDR1 LNHNV, CDR2 YYDKDF (reference sequence). V was pared by 0 bases and J by 5 bases, with 11 bases between. CDR3 sequence: CATSRDRVPDEQYF. In nucleotides, the CDR3 is TGTGCCACCAGCAGAGATCGGGTCCCGGACGAGCAGTACTTC.

The chain carries TRBV2 and TRBJ2-1; no firm D call. Trimming shortened V by 8 bases and J by 2 bases, and 7 bases separated the two germline ends. The CDR3 totals 12 residues. Germline-derived CDR1 and CDR2 are SNHLY and FYNNEI. The CDR3 region is CASLSPYNEQFF. In DNA, the CDR3 is TGTGCCAGCCTTTCGCCCTACAATGAGCAGTTCTTC.

V and J are TRBV5-1 and TRBJ2-4, with 9 bases lining up with TRBD2. The CDR3 is made up of 16 amino acids. V gave up 3 bases and J gave up 4 bases; unmatched junction bases: 8. The germline CDR1 and CDR2 sequences are SGHRS and YFSETQ. The chain's CDR3 is CASSSSPTSGKNIQYF. The CDR3 DNA reads as TGCGCCAGCAGCTCCTCGCCGACTAGCGGAAAAAACATTCAGTACTTC.

The rearrangement uses TRBV9 and TRBJ1-6; unclear D gene. The CDR3 sequence is 14 residues long. Germline V gene sequence: CDR1 SGDLS, CDR2 YYNGEE. V was clipped by 0 bases and J by 10 bases, with 11 bases between them. The CDR3 region is CASSVDWWASPLHF. The CDR3 nucleotides are TGTGCCAGCAGCGTAGACTGGTGGGCCTCACCCCTCCACTTT.

This clonotype showed up just a few times. V gene TRBV15 combines with J gene TRBJ1-6, with D tentatively TRBD1 (6 bases). The CDR3 sequence is 17 residues long. Germline V gene data show CDR1 as LNHNV and CDR2 as YYDKDF (reference sequence). Trimming took 0 bases from V and 9 from J, leaving 18 bases between them. CDR3 protein: CATSRDWGEGVSSPLHF. In DNA, the CDR3 is TGTGCCACCAGCAGAGATTGGGGAGAGGGGGTCAGTTCACCCCTCCACTTT.

In its sample, this clonotype was seen a few times. The chain joins TRBV12-3 or TRBV12-4 to TRBJ2-1; D ambiguous. Trimming took off 4 bases at V and 4 bases at J, with 8 bases between the two ends. The CDR3 extends over 13 amino acids. CDR3 nucleotides: TGTGCCAGCAGTTCTCACCCGTACAATGAGCAGTTCTTC. Residues: CASSSHPYNEQFF.

This chain uses TRBV12-3 or TRBV12-4 with TRBJ1-2; tentatively, D is TRBD1 (6 bases). This CDR3 is built from 14 residues. The V end lost 1 base, the J end lost 8 bases, and 14 bases lay between the germline ends. In nucleotides, the CDR3 is TGTGCCAGCAGTTTAGTTGGGACATCGGGAGGCTACACCTTC. This encodes CASSLVGTSGGYTF.